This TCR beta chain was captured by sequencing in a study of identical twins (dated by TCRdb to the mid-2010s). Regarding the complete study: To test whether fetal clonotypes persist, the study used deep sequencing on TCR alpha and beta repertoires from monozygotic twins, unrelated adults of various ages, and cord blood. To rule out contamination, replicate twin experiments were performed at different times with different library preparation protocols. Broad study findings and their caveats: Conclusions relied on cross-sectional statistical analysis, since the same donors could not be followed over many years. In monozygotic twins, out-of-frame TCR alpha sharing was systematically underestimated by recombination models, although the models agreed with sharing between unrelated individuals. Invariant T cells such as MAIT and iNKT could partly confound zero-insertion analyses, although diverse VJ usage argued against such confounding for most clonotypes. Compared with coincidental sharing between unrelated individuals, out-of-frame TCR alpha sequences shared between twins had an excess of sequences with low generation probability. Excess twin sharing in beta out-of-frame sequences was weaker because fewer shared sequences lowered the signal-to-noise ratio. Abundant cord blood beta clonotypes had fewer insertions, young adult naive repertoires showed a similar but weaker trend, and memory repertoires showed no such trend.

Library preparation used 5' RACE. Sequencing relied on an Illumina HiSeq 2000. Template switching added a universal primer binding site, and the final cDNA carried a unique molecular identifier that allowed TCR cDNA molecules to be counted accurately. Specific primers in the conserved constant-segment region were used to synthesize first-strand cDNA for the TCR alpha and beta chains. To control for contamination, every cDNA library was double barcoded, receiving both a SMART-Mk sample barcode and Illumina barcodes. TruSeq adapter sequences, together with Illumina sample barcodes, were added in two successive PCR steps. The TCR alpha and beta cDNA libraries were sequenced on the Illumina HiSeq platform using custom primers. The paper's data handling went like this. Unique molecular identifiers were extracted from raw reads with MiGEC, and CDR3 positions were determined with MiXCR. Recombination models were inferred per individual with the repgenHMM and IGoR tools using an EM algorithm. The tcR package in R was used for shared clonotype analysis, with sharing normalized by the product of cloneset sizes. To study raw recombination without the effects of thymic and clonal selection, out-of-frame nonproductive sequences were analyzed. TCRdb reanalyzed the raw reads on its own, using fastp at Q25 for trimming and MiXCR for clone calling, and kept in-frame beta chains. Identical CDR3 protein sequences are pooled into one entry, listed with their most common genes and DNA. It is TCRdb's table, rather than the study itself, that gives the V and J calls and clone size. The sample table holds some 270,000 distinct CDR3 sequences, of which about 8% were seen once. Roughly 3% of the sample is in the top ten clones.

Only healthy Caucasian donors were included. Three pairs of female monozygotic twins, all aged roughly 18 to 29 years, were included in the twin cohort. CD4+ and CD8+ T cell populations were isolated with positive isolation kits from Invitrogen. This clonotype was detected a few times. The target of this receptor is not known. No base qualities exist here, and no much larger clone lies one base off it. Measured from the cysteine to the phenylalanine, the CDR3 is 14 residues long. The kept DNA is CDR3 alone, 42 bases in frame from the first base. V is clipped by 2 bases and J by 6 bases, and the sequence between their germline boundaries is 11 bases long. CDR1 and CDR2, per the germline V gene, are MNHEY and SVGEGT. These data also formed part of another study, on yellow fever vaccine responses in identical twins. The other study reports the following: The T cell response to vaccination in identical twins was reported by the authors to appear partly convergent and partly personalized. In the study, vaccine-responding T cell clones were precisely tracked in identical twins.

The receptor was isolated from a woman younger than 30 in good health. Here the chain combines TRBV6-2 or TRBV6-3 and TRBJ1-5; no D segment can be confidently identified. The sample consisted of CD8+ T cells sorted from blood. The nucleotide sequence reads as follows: TGTGCCAGCAGTTACGCGGAGGAGAGTCAGCCCCAGCATTTT. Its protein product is CASSYAEESQPQHF.